Listed below are T cell receptor beta chains from one sample, sequenced in a study of blood T cell repertoires in COVID-19. The repertoire was sequenced with immunoSEQ multiplex PCR; TCRdb's copy has only in-frame clones and lacks some. The sample holds roughly 17,000 clones, 89% seen once. The material sequenced was peripheral blood. Source of these receptors: a man older than 75 with acute or convalescent COVID-19. Both conserved end residues are part of each CDR3. The D gene is left open where the match is weak. Clone size is not always given. Where it is, it says once, few, many or a class for expanded clones.

V gene	J gene	CDR3 length	clone size	D gene	CDR3 DNA	CDR3 protein
TRBV6-5	TRBJ1-1	14	-	-	TGTGCCAGCACCGGGTTAGCTATGAACACTGAAGCTTTCTTT	CASTGLAMNTEAFF
TRBV9	TRBJ2-3	16	-	-	TGTGCCAGCAGCGTAGCAATAGCGGCTAGCACAGATACGCAGTATTTT	CASSVAIAASTDTQYF
TRBV5-8	TRBJ1-5	15	-	TRBD1	TGTGCCAGCAGCCCAGGGGGCTCGAGCAATCAGCCCCAGCATTTT	CASSPGGSSNQPQHF
TRBV6-5	TRBJ2-7	16	-	TRBD2	TGTGCCAGCAGTTACTTTCGACTAGCGCCGTTCTACGAGCAGTACTTC	CASSYFRLAPFYEQYF
TRBV2	TRBJ2-7	16	-	-	TGTGCCAGCAGTGAAGGGTTTCGGGGGTCCCCCTCCGAGCAGTACTTC	CASSEGFRGSPSEQYF
TRBV10-2	TRBJ2-7	15	-	TRBD2	TGCGCCAGCAGTGAAATGGCGGGAGTGACGGGGGAGCAGTACTTC	CASSEMAGVTGEQYF
TRBV13	TRBJ1-2	14	-	TRBD1	TGTGCCAGCAGCCGGGGACAGGGGGACTATGGCTACACCTTC	CASSRGQGDYGYTF
TRBV7-2	TRBJ2-3	15	-	-	TGTGCCAGCAGCTTCATGGGGGCGCGTGGAGATACGCAGTATTTT	CASSFMGARGDTQYF
TRBV7-3	TRBJ1-1	15	-	TRBD1	TGTGCCAGCAGTCGATCCGGGACAGAGAACACTGAAGCTTTCTTT	CASSRSGTENTEAFF
TRBV4-1	TRBJ2-7	13	-	-	TGCGCCAGCAGCCACCCAGGGGCTTACGAGCAGTACTTC	CASSHPGAYEQYF
TRBV5-4	TRBJ2-3	15	-	TRBD2	TGTGCCAGCAGCACGGGGGGGCCTGGCACAGATACGCAGTATTTT	CASSTGGPGTDTQYF
TRBV10-3	TRBJ1-2	11	once	-	TGTGCCATCAGTGCAGGGGATGGCTACACCTTC	CAISAGDGYTF
TRBV3-1/TRBV3-2	TRBJ2-1	15	-	TRBD1	TGTGCCAGCAGCCAAGTCGGGACAGGGGTGAATGAGCAGTTCTTC	CASSQVGTGVNEQFF
TRBV28	TRBJ1-5	17	once	TRBD1	TGTGCCAGCAGTTTAGCCGGGACAGGGGATAGCAATCAGCCCCAGCATTTT	CASSLAGTGDSNQPQHF
TRBV30	TRBJ2-3	13	-	-	TGTGCCTGGAGTGTTCATCAGGTCGATACGCAGTATTTT	CAWSVHQVDTQYF
TRBV6-5	TRBJ2-7	15	-	-	TGTGCCAGCAGAGAGGGGGGGGGCAGGACCTACGAGCAGTACTTC	CASREGGGRTYEQYF
TRBV5-1	TRBJ2-7	15	-	-	TGCGCCAGCAGCCCGGAGGGACAGTCTCCTTACGAGCAGTACTTC	CASSPEGQSPYEQYF
TRBV15	TRBJ2-7	14	-	TRBD1	TGTGCCACCAGGTCTCTTCAGGGGGCCTACGAGCAGTACTTC	CATRSLQGAYEQYF
TRBV7-2	TRBJ1-2	13	-	-	TGTGCCAGCAGCGCCCGGAGACTCTATGGCTACACCTTC	CASSARRLYGYTF
TRBV5-1	TRBJ1-3	16	-	TRBD1	TGCGCCAGCAGCTTGGGCGAGGGGGCAGATGGAAACACCATATATTTT	CASSLGEGADGNTIYF
TRBV18	TRBJ1-1	16	-	TRBD1	TGTGCCAGCTCACCACCTTCAGGGGGCTTGAACACTGAAGCTTTCTTT	CASSPPSGGLNTEAFF
TRBV5-6	TRBJ2-2	14	-	-	TGTGCCAGCAGCTTGGTAGCGAACACCGGGGAGCTGTTTTTT	CASSLVANTGELFF
TRBV5-1	TRBJ1-1	15	-	TRBD1	TGCGCCAGCGGAGGCCCATTACAGGGGGCTGGTGAAGCTTTCTTT	CASGGPLQGAGEAFF
TRBV5-1	TRBJ2-6	19	-	-	TGCGCCAGCAGCTTGGCTCAGGGGACCCCCTCCTCTGGGGCCAACGTCCTGACTTTC	CASSLAQGTPSSGANVLTF
TRBV9	TRBJ1-4	15	-	-	TGTGCCAGCAGCGGCCATAATTCGGCAGGTGAAAAACTGTTTTTT	CASSGHNSAGEKLFF
TRBV6-1	TRBJ1-2	11	-	-	TGTGCCAGCAGTGACGGGGTTGGCTACACCTTC	CASSDGVGYTF
TRBV19	TRBJ2-7	13	-	TRBD1	TGTGCCAGCCGGGACAGCGAGCACTACGAGCAGTACTTC	CASRDSEHYEQYF
TRBV2	TRBJ2-3	15	-	TRBD1	TGTGCCAGCAGTGAATTGGGACAGGGGGCAGGTACGCAGTATTTT	CASSELGQGAGTQYF
TRBV15	TRBJ2-7	17	medium-sized	-	TGTGCCACCAGCAGAGATTACGGTGCCGGGATGGGGTACGAGCAGTACTTC	CATSRDYGAGMGYEQYF
TRBV12-3/TRBV12-4	TRBJ1-1	12	-	TRBD1	TGTGCCAGCAGTTTAGCGACAGGGAGAGCTTTCTTT	CASSLATGRAFF
TRBV18	TRBJ1-1	17	-	TRBD1	TGTGCCAGCTCACCGCTCCGGGACAGGGCCGGCGGCACTGAAGCTTTCTTT	CASSPLRDRAGGTEAFF
TRBV6-1	TRBJ1-2	15	-	-	TGTGCCAGCAGTGAACATGTAAAGGGGAACTATGGCTACACCTTC	CASSEHVKGNYGYTF
TRBV11-2	TRBJ1-1	13	-	-	TGTGCCAGCAGCTTGGGAGGGGACACTGAAGCTTTCTTT	CASSLGGDTEAFF
TRBV7-3	TRBJ2-6	17	-	-	TGTGCCAGCAGCTATGATAGCGTATACTCTGGGGCCAACGTCCTGACTTTC	CASSYDSVYSGANVLTF
TRBV21-1	TRBJ2-7	19	-	-	TGTGCCAGCAGCAAATGGTCCTCTACCAGGGACAGGGTTACCCTCGAGCAGTACTTC	CASSKWSSTRDRVTLEQYF
TRBV5-1	TRBJ1-1	15	-	TRBD1	TGCGCCAGCAGCTTGGTGGCAGGGGGAGGCACTGAAGCTTTCTTT	CASSLVAGGGTEAFF
TRBV5-5	TRBJ1-2	13	-	-	TGTGCCAGCAGCTTGGAGGGGAACTATGGCTACACCTTC	CASSLEGNYGYTF
TRBV18	TRBJ1-4	16	-	-	TGTGCCAGCTCACCAAGTGTTGCGACAACTAATGAAAAACTGTTTTTT	CASSPSVATTNEKLFF
TRBV1	TRBJ2-1	19	-	-	TGCACCAGCAGCCAACTGCCTAGCGGGGGGCAGAGCTCCTACAATGAGCAGTTCTTC	CTSSQLPSGGQSSYNEQFF
TRBV10-1	TRBJ2-5	14	medium-sized	TRBD2	TGCGCCAGCAGTCCGGCGGGGGATCGGGAGACCCAGTACTTC	CASSPAGDRETQYF
TRBV2	TRBJ2-2	16	-	TRBD2	TGTGCCAGCAGGAGACTAGCGGTCTCCGGGGCCGGGGAGCTGTTTTTT	CASRRLAVSGAGELFF
TRBV6-1	TRBJ1-1	15	once	TRBD1	TGTGCCAGCAGTGAAACGAGGACAGGGTTCCCTGAAGCTTTCTTT	CASSETRTGFPEAFF
TRBV20-1	TRBJ2-7	11	-	-	TGCAGTGTCGCGCTCTCCTACGAGCAGTACTTC	CSVALSYEQYF
TRBV10-3	TRBJ2-3	16	-	TRBD2	TGTGCCATCAGTGAGGGACTAGCGGTGGTTTCGGATACGCAGTATTTT	CAISEGLAVVSDTQYF
TRBV3-1/TRBV3-2	TRBJ2-5	11	-	-	TGTGCCAGCAGCACGGGGGAGACCCAGTACTTC	CASSTGETQYF
TRBV9	TRBJ1-2	12	-	-	TGTGCCAGCAGCGTAACAGACTATGGCTACACCTTC	CASSVTDYGYTF
TRBV12-3/TRBV12-4	TRBJ2-7	11	-	-	TGTGCCAGCAGTAGCCTCTACGAGCAGTACTTC	CASSSLYEQYF
TRBV2	TRBJ2-1	15	-	TRBD2	TGTGCCAGCAGTGGTCAAGCGGGGTCCTACAATGAGCAGTTCTTC	CASSGQAGSYNEQFF
TRBV5-1	TRBJ2-7	14	-	-	TGCGCCAGCAGCTTTGGAGGCAAATCCTACGAGCAGTACTTC	CASSFGGKSYEQYF
TRBV24-1	TRBJ1-2	14	-	TRBD1	TGTGCCACCAGTGACCGCGACAGGGTTGGTGGCTACACCTTC	CATSDRDRVGGYTF
TRBV18	TRBJ2-1	17	-	TRBD2	TGTGCCAGCTCACCACCGGGACTAGCGGGAGGGTACAATGAGCAGTTCTTC	CASSPPGLAGGYNEQFF
TRBV7-2	TRBJ1-5	13	-	-	TGTGCCAGCAGCTTTTCGGGGAACCAGCCCCAGCATTTT	CASSFSGNQPQHF
TRBV3-1/TRBV3-2	TRBJ1-6	17	-	-	TGTGCCAGCAGCCAAGTTAGAAAACCTGCCTATAATTCACCCCTCCACTTT	CASSQVRKPAYNSPLHF
TRBV2	TRBJ1-1	15	-	-	TGTGCCAGCAGGATAAACCGGGGGGCGTACACTGAAGCTTTCTTT	CASRINRGAYTEAFF